This entry concerns a single T cell receptor beta chain. Other DNA variants within this sample encode the same CDR3. The source of the sample is a study of control samples from healthy donors and cancer patients. The assay was immunoSEQ multiplex PCR, and TCRdb's table has in-frame clones only and misses some. The sample has approximately 110,000 clones; approximately 90% are singletons. The CDR3 has 15 residues. The sequence came from a human donor in good health. The donor label of this sample is uncertain. Sequenced sample: blood. The chain is built from TRBV21-1 and TRBJ1-6; the table's D call TRBD1 went unverified against the DNA. TRBV21-1 is flagged as a pseudogene. The CDR3 loop is CARESTGCGNSPLHF. CDR3 bases: TGTGCCAGAGAGTCGACAGGGTGCGGGAATTCACCCCTCCACTTT.